This passage covers 26 T cell receptor beta chains from one sample sequenced in a study of response to subunit inactivated influenza vaccine. MiXCR, applied by TCRdb to the RT-PCR reads, yields one record per CDR3 protein. The sample records about half a million distinct CDR3 sequences, about 8% being singletons. This specimen was PBMCs from blood, taken roughly 24 months after vaccination. The receptors shown here come from a man aged 50-75 years who received an inactivated influenza vaccine.

The chain combines TRBV7-9 with TRBJ2-3; D gene ambiguous. The CDR3 runs 14 residues. Germline values: CDR1 SEHNR, CDR2 FQNEAQ (reference sequence). Trimming took off 3 bases at V and 4 bases at J, with 11 bases between the two ends. CDR3 loop: CASSLDRTADTQYF. The CDR3 region has the DNA TGTGCCAGCAGCTTGGACCGGACCGCAGATACGCAGTATTTT.

The rearrangement uses TRBV12-3 or TRBV12-4 and TRBJ2-7, with 10 positions matching TRBD1. There are 16 residues in the CDR3. J gave up 6 bases and V 2 bases, and 10 bases lay outside the gene matches. The CDR3 sequence is CASSLLVGQGVGEQYF. The CDR3 DNA sequence: TGTGCCAGCAGTTTATTGGTTGGACAGGGGGTTGGCGAGCAGTACTTC.

This clonotype was seen repeatedly, ten times or more. The V and J genes are TRBV6-5 and TRBJ2-2; D could derive from TRBD1 or TRBD2 (5 bases each). The germline CDR1 and CDR2 sequences are MNHEY and SVGAGI. V lost 0 bases, J lost 8 bases, and 22 bases lay in between. The CDR3 consists of 18 residues. CDR3 region: CASSYSGEASFISGELFF. In nucleotides, the CDR3 is TGTGCCAGCAGTTACTCGGGGGAAGCTAGCTTTATCTCGGGGGAGCTGTTTTTT.

This clonotype has ten or more counts. The chain is built from TRBV6-1 and TRBJ1-5; no clear D. In germline, CDR1 is MNHNS, CDR2 SASEGT. V was cut by 5 bases and J by 4 bases, with 12 bases left in between. This CDR3 spans 14 amino acids. The CDR3: CASSPSGSNQPQHF. The CDR3 DNA sequence: TGTGCCAGCAGTCCGTCGGGGAGTAATCAGCCCCAGCATTTT.

This clonotype has more than one count but fewer than ten. J is TRBJ2-5 and V is TRBV5-1, with D possibly matching TRBD2 (6 bases). Between the trimmed V and J ends, which lost 2 bases and 4 bases, there was a span of 15 bases. The V gene's germline CDR1 is SGHRS and CDR2 YFSETQ. The CDR3 consists of 15 residues. CDR3: CASSFGGGGPETQYF. CDR3 nucleotides: TGCGCCAGCAGCTTTGGGGGAGGCGGTCCAGAGACCCAGTACTTC.

This clonotype was observed a handful of times. V and J are TRBV28 and TRBJ1-5; D call uncertain. Germline-derived CDR1 and CDR2 are MDHEN and SYDVKM. CDR3 length: 15 amino acids. V was pared by 5 bases and J by 11 bases, with 22 bases between. CDR3 protein: CASSRATRVKGAQHF. CDR3 coding DNA: TGTGCCAGCAGTCGAGCCACACGGGTCAAAGGAGCCCAGCATTTT.

This clonotype was seen a handful of times. V and J are TRBV12-3 or TRBV12-4 and TRBJ2-1; no definite D call. V was cut by 6 bases and J by 6 bases, with 15 bases left in between. This CDR3 is built from 14 residues. In nucleotides, the CDR3 is TGTGCCAGCAGACCTCCTAGGTCCCGCAATGAGCAGTTCTTC. Its translation: CASRPPRSRNEQFF.

V is TRBV6-1 and J is TRBJ1-6; D is undetermined. Deletions cut 4 bases from V and 8 bases from J, with 12 bases between. Germline assignment: CDR1 MNHNS and CDR2 SASEGT. CDR3 size: 14 residues. The chain's CDR3 is CASSGGRPDSPLHF. CDR3 sequence (DNA): TGTGCCAGCAGTGGTGGCAGGCCGGATTCACCCCTCCACTTT.

This chain uses TRBV4-2 with TRBJ2-1; TRBD2 agrees at 9 bases. The germline V gene has CDR1 LGHNA and CDR2 YNFKEQ. The CDR3 loop spans 17 amino acids. With V trimmed by 2 bases and J by 3 bases, 8 bases remained unmatched. The CDR3 reads CASSQYDAGGVYNEQFF. CDR3 nucleotides: TGTGCCAGCAGCCAATATGACGCGGGAGGGGTCTACAATGAGCAGTTCTTC.

This clonotype appeared a few times. The chain is built from TRBV12-3 or TRBV12-4 and TRBJ1-2; 10 nucleotides match TRBD1. CDR3 length: 13 residues. V lost 3 bases, J lost 8 bases, and 3 bases stayed unmatched. This CDR3 reads CASSFGDRGGYTF. DNA for the CDR3: TGTGCCAGCAGTTTCGGGGACAGGGGAGGCTACACCTTC.

V is TRBV11-2 and J is TRBJ2-3, with TRBD2 identical over 10 bases. Unmatched junction bases numbered 12, after V lost 3 bases and J lost 0 bases. The CDR3 contains 19 residues. The germline gives CDR1 SGHAT, CDR2 FQNNGV. CDR3 bases: TGTGCCAGCAGCTTTGTCGTATATAGCGGGGGGAAAAGCACAGATACGCAGTATTTT. Translation gives CASSFVVYSGGKSTDTQYF.

This clonotype showed up just a few times. The rearrangement uses TRBV20-1 and TRBJ2-5; 8 bases line up with TRBD2. The CDR3 covers 13 residues. V lost 4 bases, J lost 4 bases, and 5 bases stayed unmatched. Germline assignment: CDR1 DFQATT and CDR2 SNEGSKA (reference sequence). This CDR3 is CSATRGGGETQYF. The DNA of the CDR3 is TGCAGTGCTACCCGGGGGGGCGGAGAGACCCAGTACTTC.

This clonotype was detected only a few times. This chain uses TRBV15 with TRBJ1-5, with D unclear. Trimming stripped 1 base from V and 6 bases from J, with 10 bases between. The germline gives CDR1 LNHNV, CDR2 YYDKDF (reference sequence). The CDR3 runs to 14 residues. DNA for the CDR3: TGTGCCACCAGCAGAGCCGTCGGCGGTCAGCCCCAGCATTTT. It specifies CATSRAVGGQPQHF.

This clonotype was detected only a few times. The chain links TRBV27 to TRBJ2-5, with D possibly matching TRBD2 (6 bases). CDR3 length: 15 amino acids. Germline assignment: CDR1 MNHEY and CDR2 SMNVEV (reference sequence). V was pared by 1 base and J by 5 bases, with 14 bases between. The CDR3 DNA follows: TGTGCCAGCAGTTTATACCGGGGAGGACGGGAGACCCAGTACTTC. This sequence encodes CASSLYRGGRETQYF.

V and J are TRBV2 and TRBJ1-1, with D perhaps matching TRBD1 (5 bases). With 7 bases removed from V and 1 base from J, the gap between germline ends came to 13 bases. This CDR3 contains 14 residues. Germline-derived CDR1 and CDR2 are SNHLY and FYNNEI. The CDR3: CASKPYGGNTEAFF. CDR3 nucleotides: TGTGCCAGCAAACCTTACGGGGGGAACACTGAAGCTTTCTTT.

V is TRBV19 and J is TRBJ1-2, with a tentative D call TRBD1 (6 bases). The CDR3 runs to 14 residues. Germline V gene lookup returns CDR1 LNHDA and CDR2 SQIVND (reference sequence). V was clipped by 9 bases and J by 4 bases, with 18 bases between them. The CDR3 DNA follows: TGTGCCAGCAGAACAGGGAAGGGAATCTATGGCTACACCTTC. This translates into CASRTGKGIYGYTF.

This clonotype was seen many times. The chain combines TRBV4-2 with TRBJ2-7, with D hard to call. V was trimmed by 0 bases and J by 2 bases, leaving 11 bases between them. CDR1 is LGHNA and CDR2 is YNFKEQ in the germline V gene. The CDR3 runs 15 residues. CDR3 protein: CASSQDLEVTYEQYF. For the CDR3, the DNA is TGTGCCAGCAGCCAAGATTTAGAGGTTACCTACGAGCAGTACTTC.

This rearrangement joins TRBV4-1 to TRBJ1-6; D not resolved. Germline CDR1 MGHRA, CDR2 YSYEKL. V lost 1 base and J 1 base, leaving 8 bases between the germline ends. This CDR3 spans 16 amino acids. The CDR3 DNA reads as TGCGCCAGCAGCCAAGTCCAATCGTCCTATAATTCACCCCTCCACTTT. This translates into CASSQVQSSYNSPLHF.

This clonotype was seen ten or more times. This sequence joins TRBV4-1 and TRBJ1-6, with 7 positions matching TRBD1. V was pared by 1 base and J by 14 bases, with 11 bases of the junction left unmatched. CDR1 MGHRA and CDR2 YSYEKL come from the germline V gene. This CDR3 has 15 amino acids. DNA of the CDR3: TGCGCCAGCAGCCAAGGAGGGGGCAGGCCCGAAACCCTCCACTTT. Translating gives CASSQGGGRPETLHF.

Only one count was recorded for this clonotype. The chain recombines TRBV5-1 with TRBJ2-2, with D hard to call. The CDR3 has 15 amino acids. Trimming left V 2 bases short and J 2 bases short, with 10 bases between. Germline CDR1 reads SGHRS; CDR2 reads YFSETQ. The CDR3 DNA follows: TGCGCCAGCAGCTTTGCGACACACAACACCGGGGAGCTGTTTTTT. As protein: CASSFATHNTGELFF. Using reference TRBV5-1 and TRBJ2-2 for the parts outside the CDR3, the full variable domain is KAGVTQTPRYLIKTRGQQVTLSCSPISGHRSVSWYQQTPGQGLQFLFEYFSETQRNKGNFPGRFSGRQFSNSRSEMNVSTLELGDSALYLCASSFATHNTGELFFGEGSRLTVL.

The chain employs TRBV7-2 and TRBJ2-3; D perhaps matches TRBD1 (6 bases). V lost 5 bases, J lost 4 bases, and 16 bases lay in between. The CDR3 runs 15 residues. Germline V CDR1 and CDR2: SGHTA, FQGNSA. CDR3 nucleotides: TGTGCCAGCAGCCGTTGGACAGCCTCGCCAGATACGCAGTATTTT. It yields the protein CASSRWTASPDTQYF.

On this clonotype: A much larger clonotype is one base distant, so this may be a read error. The rearrangement joins TRBV12-3 or TRBV12-4 to TRBJ2-2, with TRBD1 matching 8 bases. CDR3 size: 15 residues. V was clipped by 6 bases and J by 1 base; unmatched bases: 4. CDR3 protein: CASRGGQENTGELFF. Written as DNA, the CDR3 is TGTGCCAGCAGAGGGGGACAGGAGAACACCGGGGAGCTGTTTTTT.

V gene TRBV30 combines with J gene TRBJ2-1; 10 bases match TRBD1. This CDR3 has 17 amino acids. J lost 0 bases, V lost 3 bases, and 8 bases had no gene match. Germline V gives CDR1 GTSNPN, CDR2 SVGIG (reference sequence). CDR3 loop: CAWSRDRGLLSYNEQFF. DNA for the CDR3: TGTGCCTGGAGCCGGGACAGGGGCCTCCTCTCCTACAATGAGCAGTTCTTC.

Worth noting for this clonotype: One end of the junction fails to match germline, which may point to a read error. The chain uses TRBV20-1 and TRBJ2-4; TRBD2 matches at 9 bases. The germline CDR1 and CDR2 sequences are DFQATT and SNEGSKA (reference sequence). This CDR3 region has 16 residues. DNA of the CDR3: TGCAGTGCAACCCCTCTAGCGGGGATAGCCCAAAACATTCAGTACTTC. This sequence encodes CSATPLAGIAQNIQYF.

This chain links TRBV10-3 with TRBJ2-3, with TRBD1 matching over 9 bases. CDR1 and CDR2 (germline): ENHRY, SYGVKD. The CDR3 extends over 13 amino acids. J was trimmed by 3 bases and V by 8 bases; bases with no gene match: 3. In DNA form, the CDR3 reads TGTGCCATCGGGGGACAGGGAACAGATACGCAGTATTTT. Translated: CAIGGQGTDTQYF.

This clonotype was seen ten or more times. V usage is TRBV5-1 and J usage is TRBJ2-7; D is undetermined. Trimming removed 1 base from V and 1 base from J, with 9 bases in between. The CDR3 consists of 14 residues. Germline CDR1 and CDR2: SGHRS and YFSETQ. CDR3 protein: CASSLSPPSYEQYF. CDR3 sequence (DNA): TGCGCCAGCAGCTTGAGCCCACCTTCCTACGAGCAGTACTTC. Full variable domain (remainder filled in from reference TRBV5-1 and TRBJ2-7): KAGVTQTPRYLIKTRGQQVTLSCSPISGHRSVSWYQQTPGQGLQFLFEYFSETQRNKGNFPGRFSGRQFSNSRSEMNVSTLELGDSALYLCASSLSPPSYEQYFGPGTRLTVT.